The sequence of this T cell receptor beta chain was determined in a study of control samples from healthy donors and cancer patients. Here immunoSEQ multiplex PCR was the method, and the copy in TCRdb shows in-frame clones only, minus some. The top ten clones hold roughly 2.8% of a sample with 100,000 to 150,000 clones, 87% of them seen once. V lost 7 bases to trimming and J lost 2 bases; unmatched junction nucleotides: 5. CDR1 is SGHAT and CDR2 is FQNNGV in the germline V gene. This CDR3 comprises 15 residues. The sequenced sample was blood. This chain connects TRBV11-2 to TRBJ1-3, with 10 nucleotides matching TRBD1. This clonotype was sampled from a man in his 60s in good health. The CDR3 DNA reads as TGTGCCAGCACCCCGACAGGGGGCACTGGAAACACCATATATTTT. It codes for CASTPTGGTGNTIYF.